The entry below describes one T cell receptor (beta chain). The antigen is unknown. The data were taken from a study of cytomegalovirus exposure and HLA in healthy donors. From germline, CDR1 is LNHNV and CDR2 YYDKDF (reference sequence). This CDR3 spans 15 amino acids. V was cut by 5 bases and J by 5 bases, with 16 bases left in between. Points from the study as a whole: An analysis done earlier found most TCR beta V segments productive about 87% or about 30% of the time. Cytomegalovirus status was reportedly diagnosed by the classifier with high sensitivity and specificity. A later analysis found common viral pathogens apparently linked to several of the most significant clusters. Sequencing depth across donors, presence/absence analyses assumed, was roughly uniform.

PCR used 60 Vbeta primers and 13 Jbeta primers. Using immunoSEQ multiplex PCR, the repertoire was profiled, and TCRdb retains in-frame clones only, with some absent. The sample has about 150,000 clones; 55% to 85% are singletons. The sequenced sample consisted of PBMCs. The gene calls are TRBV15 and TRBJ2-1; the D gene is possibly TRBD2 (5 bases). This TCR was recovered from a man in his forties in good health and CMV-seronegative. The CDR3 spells CATSDYRGKDNEQFF. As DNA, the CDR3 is TGTGCCACCAGCGACTACAGAGGGAAGGACAATGAGCAGTTCTTC.